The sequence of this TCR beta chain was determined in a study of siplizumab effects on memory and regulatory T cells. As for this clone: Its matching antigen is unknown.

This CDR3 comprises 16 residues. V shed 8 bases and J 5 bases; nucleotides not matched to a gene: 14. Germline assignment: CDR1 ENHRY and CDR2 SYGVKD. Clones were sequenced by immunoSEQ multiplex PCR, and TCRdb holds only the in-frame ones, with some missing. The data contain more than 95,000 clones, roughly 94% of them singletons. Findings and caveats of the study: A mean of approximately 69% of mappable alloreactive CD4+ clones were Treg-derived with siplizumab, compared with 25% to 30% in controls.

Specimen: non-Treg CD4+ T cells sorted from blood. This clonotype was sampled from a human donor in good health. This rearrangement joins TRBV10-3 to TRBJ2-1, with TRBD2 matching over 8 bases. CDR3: CAIRGGVVAGNNEQFF. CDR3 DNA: TGTGCCATCCGGGGGGGGGTTGTAGCGGGTAACAATGAGCAGTTCTTC.